The 21 T cell receptor beta chains below were found in one sample sequenced in a study of T cell repertoires in ileal Crohn's disease. Sequenced by immunoSEQ multiplex PCR; TCRdb stores in-frame clones only, minus some. The sample shows more than 25,000 clones, roughly 77% of them seen only once. Sequencing input: ileal tissue. These receptors all come from an adult with Crohn's disease.

The V and J genes are TRBV5-6 and TRBJ2-7; TRBD2 aligns across 8 bases. There are 15 residues in the CDR3. From germline, CDR1 is SGHDT and CDR2 YYEEEE. The J segment lost 3 bases and the V segment lost 4 bases, leaving 9 bases of the junction unmatched. In nucleotides, the CDR3 is TGTGCCAGCAGCCTAAGACTAGCGTACAACTACGAGCAGTACTTC. Translated: CASSLRLAYNYEQYF.

The CDR3 coding sequence is TGTGCCAGTGCCAGGGGGTCTCCGAACACCGGGGAGCTGTTTTTT. This encodes CASARGSPNTGELFF. This chain joins TRBV19 and TRBJ2-2; TRBD1 matches 7 bases. With 8 bases clipped from V and 0 bases from J, the junction kept 6 bases outside the gene matches. The germline V gene has CDR1 LNHDA and CDR2 SQIVND (reference sequence). The CDR3 extends over 15 amino acids.

This sequence joins TRBV6-6 and TRBJ2-5; a possible D gene is TRBD2 (6 bases). The CDR3 contains 15 residues. V dropped 6 bases and J dropped 1 base, with 15 bases sitting between them. Germline lookup yields CDR1 MNHNY and CDR2 SVGAGI (reference sequence). CDR3 loop: CASSYMTRSQETQYF. CDR3 sequence (DNA): TGTGCCAGCAGCTACATGACTAGGAGCCAAGAGACCCAGTACTTC.

The chain recombines TRBV7-3 with TRBJ2-7, with a possible D match to TRBD2 (5 bases). CDR1 SGHTA and CDR2 FQGTGA come from the germline V gene. The CDR3 consists of 13 residues. V was shortened by 5 bases and J by 3 bases, with 11 bases between the two germline ends. The CDR3 loop is CASSLARGYEQYF. CDR3 nucleotide sequence: TGTGCCAGCAGCCTGGCCCGGGGCTACGAGCAGTACTTC. Filled out from reference TRBV7-3 and TRBJ2-7, the complete variable domain reads GAGVSQTPSNKVTEKGKYVELRCDPISGHTALYWYRQSLGQGPEFLIYFQGTGAADDSGLPNDRFFAVRPEGSVSTLKIQRTERGDSAVYLCASSLARGYEQYFGPGTRLTVT.

The V call is TRBV10-3, the J call TRBJ1-1; tentatively, D is TRBD1 (6 bases). The CDR3 consists of 12 residues. CDR1 is ENHRY and CDR2 is SYGVKD in the germline V gene. V dropped 5 bases and J dropped 9 bases, with 13 bases sitting between them. The CDR3: CAISQGMNQAFF. The DNA for the CDR3 is TGTGCCATCAGTCAGGGGATGAATCAAGCTTTCTTT.

The rearrangement joins TRBV6-1 to TRBJ2-7; 8 bases are a match to TRBD1. After removal of 9 bases from V and 2 bases from J, the junction contained 9 bases not matched to a gene. Germline assignment: CDR1 MNHNS and CDR2 SASEGT. The CDR3 extends over 14 amino acids. In nucleotides, the CDR3 is TGTGCCAGTATTGGACAGGGCCGGACCTACGAGCAGTACTTC. Its translation is CASIGQGRTYEQYF.

The genes are TRBV5-1 and TRBJ2-1; 11 nucleotides agree with TRBD2. This CDR3 is built from 16 residues. Germline assignment: CDR1 SGHRS and CDR2 YFSETQ. V was pared by 4 bases and J by 7 bases, with 10 bases of the junction left unmatched. This CDR3 is CASSLDAGLAVNEQFF. The CDR3 nucleotides read TGCGCCAGCAGCCTTGATGCGGGACTAGCGGTTAATGAGCAGTTCTTC.

The V call is TRBV6-1, the J call TRBJ1-2, with a possible D match to TRBD1 (5 bases). The CDR3 consists of 17 residues. V lost 3 bases and J 10 bases, leaving 27 bases between the germline ends. Germline CDR1 reads MNHNS; CDR2 reads SASEGT. As DNA, the CDR3 is TGTGCCAGCAGTGAGGGCCCCCTTATGGGGCCCTCTAAATTCTACACCTTC. This codes for CASSEGPLMGPSKFYTF.

The V and J genes are TRBV5-4 and TRBJ2-1; 8 bases are a match to TRBD2. This CDR3 has 17 residues. The germline gives CDR1 SGHNT, CDR2 YYREEE (reference sequence). V gave up 0 bases and J gave up 6 bases; unmatched junction bases: 11. CDR3 sequence reads: CASSLAKGTRDANEQFF. The CDR3, as DNA: TGTGCCAGCAGCTTGGCCAAGGGGACTAGAGATGCCAATGAGCAGTTCTTC.

This chain uses TRBV19 with TRBJ2-7; possibly TRBD1 for D (6 bases). This CDR3 spans 16 amino acids. V was clipped by 2 bases and J by 0 bases, with 14 bases between them. Germline V gene data show CDR1 as LNHDA and CDR2 as SQIVND (reference sequence). The CDR3 reads CASSITATGSSYEQYF. The CDR3 coding sequence is TGTGCCAGTAGTATAACTGCAACAGGGTCCTCCTACGAGCAGTACTTC.

The count of this clone is one. The chain uses TRBV4-2 and TRBJ2-1; 8 nucleotides match TRBD2. The V and J ends lost 0 bases and 7 bases, in that order; junction bases with no gene match: 8. Per germline, CDR1 LGHNA and CDR2 YNFKEQ. This CDR3 has 16 amino acids. Written as DNA, the CDR3 is TGTGCCAGCAGCCAAGATGCGGCTAGCGGGTGGAATGAGCAGTTCTTC. Translated, it gives CASSQDAASGWNEQFF.

The gene calls are TRBV5-1 and TRBJ1-1; D gene ambiguous. Germline CDR1 reads SGHRS; CDR2 reads YFSETQ. The CDR3 covers 13 residues. Trimming stripped 5 bases from V and 0 bases from J, with 8 bases between. CDR3 DNA sequence: TGCGCCAGCAGGAACAGCATGAACACTGAAGCTTTCTTT. It yields the protein CASRNSMNTEAFF.

The chain has TRBV7-3 and TRBJ2-6; 7 bases are a match to TRBD1. The CDR3 spans 18 residues. Unmatched junction bases numbered 9, after V lost 2 bases and J lost 2 bases. The germline CDR1 and CDR2 sequences are SGHTA and FQGTGA. CDR3 bases: TGTGCCAGCAGCTTACGAGGGGGCGTAACTACTGGGGCCAACGTCCTGACTTTC. Amino acid sequence: CASSLRGGVTTGANVLTF.

This chain uses TRBV2 with TRBJ2-2; D is uncertain. Germline CDR1 SNHLY, CDR2 FYNNEI. This CDR3 contains 14 residues. Trimming left V 2 bases short and J 1 base short, with 5 bases between. CDR3 sequence: CASSEKRNTGELFF. The CDR3 DNA follows: TGTGCCAGCAGTGAAAAGCGGAACACCGGGGAGCTGTTTTTT.

This clone was counted a single time. The chain carries TRBV6-5 and TRBJ1-2; tentatively, D is TRBD1 (5 bases). The V gene lost 0 bases and the J gene lost 6 bases, with 8 bases spanning the gap. This CDR3 is 13 amino acids long. CDR1 MNHEY and CDR2 SVGAGI come from the germline V gene. This chain's CDR3 is CASSYSSGDGYTF. Written as DNA, the CDR3 is TGTGCCAGCAGTTACTCTTCGGGGGATGGCTACACCTTC.

CDR3: CASTRTSGSYEQYF. The DNA for the CDR3 is TGTGCCAGCACCCGGACTAGCGGGAGCTACGAGCAGTACTTC. V usage is TRBV2 and J usage is TRBJ2-5; 13 bases are shared with TRBD2. The better agreement between TRBJ2-7 and the DNA end casts doubt on the J call. Germline CDR1 and CDR2: SNHLY and FYNNEI. CDR3 length: 14 amino acids.

V and J are TRBV25-1 and TRBJ1-1; D remains unclear. Germline CDR1 and CDR2: MGHDK and SYGVNS. The CDR3 loop spans 12 amino acids. V was pared by 3 bases and J by 3 bases, with 5 bases between. CDR3 sequence: CASSDRDTEAFF. CDR3 nucleotide sequence: TGTGCCAGCAGTGACCGGGACACTGAAGCTTTCTTT.

This rearrangement joins TRBV6-1 to TRBJ2-6; weak D call: TRBD1 (5 bases). Germline V gives CDR1 MNHNS, CDR2 SASEGT. The CDR3 length is 15 residues. Trimming took 5 bases from V and 0 from J, leaving 8 bases between them. The CDR3 loop is CASSQTDSGANVLTF. The CDR3 DNA reads TGTGCCAGCAGTCAGACAGACTCTGGGGCCAACGTCCTGACTTTC.

J is TRBJ2-5 and V is TRBV10-1, with 8 nucleotides matching TRBD1. The J call may be in error: the DNA end matches TRBJ2-7 better. CDR1 WNHNN and CDR2 SYGVQD come from the germline V gene (reference sequence). The CDR3 is 15 amino acids. CDR3 sequence reads: CASRGSGGVFYEQYF. The CDR3 DNA reads TGCGCCAGCAGAGGATCAGGGGGCGTATTCTACGAGCAGTACTTC.

This sequence joins TRBV25-1 and TRBJ2-5; 8 bases agree with TRBD1. The CDR3 covers 17 residues. Germline V lookup: CDR1 MGHDK, CDR2 SYGVNS. The V gene end was trimmed by 0 bases and the J gene end by 2 bases; junction bases not matched to a gene: 8. The DNA for the CDR3 is TGTGCCAGCAGTGAATACGCATTGGACAGGGTTCAAGAGACCCAGTACTTC. Encoded protein: CASSEYALDRVQETQYF.

This clone turned up a few times. This chain connects TRBV5-1 to TRBJ2-7, with 8 bases fitting TRBD2. Germline-derived CDR1 and CDR2 are SGHRS and YFSETQ. This CDR3 is 15 amino acids long. V lost 4 bases, J lost 0 bases, and 6 bases stayed unmatched. CDR3 DNA: TGCGCCAGCAGCCTTAGCGGGGCAAGCTCCTACGAGCAGTACTTC. Translation gives CASSLSGASSYEQYF.